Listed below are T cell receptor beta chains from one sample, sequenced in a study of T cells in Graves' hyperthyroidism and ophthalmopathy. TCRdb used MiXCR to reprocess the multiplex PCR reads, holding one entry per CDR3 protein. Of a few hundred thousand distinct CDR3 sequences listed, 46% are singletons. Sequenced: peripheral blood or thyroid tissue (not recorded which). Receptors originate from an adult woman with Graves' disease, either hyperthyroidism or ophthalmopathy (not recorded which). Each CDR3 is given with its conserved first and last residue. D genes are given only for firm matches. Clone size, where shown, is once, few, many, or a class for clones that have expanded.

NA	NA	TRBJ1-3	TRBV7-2	TGTGCCAGCAGTTCCAAGGGATCTGGAAACACCATATATTTT	CASSSKGSGNTIYF
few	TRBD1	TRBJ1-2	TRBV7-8	TGTGCCAGCAGCGCTCCAGGGGGTTTCGGCTACACCTTC	CASSAPGGFGYTF
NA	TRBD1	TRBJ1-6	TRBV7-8	TGTGCCAGCAGCTACGGACAGGGGGTAGTAACTTCACCCCTCCACTTT	CASSYGQGVVTSPLHF
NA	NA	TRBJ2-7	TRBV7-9	TGTGCCAGCAGCTTGCGGGCAGGGATCTACGAGCAGTACTTC	CASSLRAGIYEQYF
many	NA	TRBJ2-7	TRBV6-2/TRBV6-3	TGTGCCAGCAGTTACGCCTCCCCGGGACAAAGCTACGAGCAGTACTTC	CASSYASPGQSYEQYF
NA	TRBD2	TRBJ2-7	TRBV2	TGTGCCAGCAGTGGGCGACTAGCGGGTTCCTACGAGCAGTACTTC	CASSGRLAGSYEQYF
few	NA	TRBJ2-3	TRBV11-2	TGTGCCAGCAGCCCCCCAGGGCCAGATACGCAGTATTTT	CASSPPGPDTQYF
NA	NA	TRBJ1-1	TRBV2	TGTGCCAGCAGTGAAGCAGCTGGGGTGAACACTGAAGCTTTCTTT	CASSEAAGVNTEAFF
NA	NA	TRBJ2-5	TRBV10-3	TGTGCCATCAGTGACCCTAACCCCCAAGAGACCCAGTGCTTC	CAISDPNPQETQCF
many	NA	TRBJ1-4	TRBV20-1	TGCAGTGCGAGAGATGAAAAACTGTTTTTT	CSARDEKLFF
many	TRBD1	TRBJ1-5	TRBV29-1	TGCAGCGTTGCTTCTGGGACAGCTAATCAGCCCCAGCATTTT	CSVASGTANQPQHF
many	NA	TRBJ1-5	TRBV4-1	TGCGCCAGCAGCTTCAGGGAGACCAATCAGCCCCAGCATTTT	CASSFRETNQPQHF
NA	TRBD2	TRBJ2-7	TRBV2	TGTGCCAGCAGTGAGGGAGGGCTCTCCTACGAGCAGTACTTC	CASSEGGLSYEQYF
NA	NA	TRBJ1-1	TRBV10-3	TGTGCCATCAGTGCTCGGCTTTTGAACACTGAAGCTTTCTTT	CAISARLLNTEAFF
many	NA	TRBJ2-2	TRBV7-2	TGTGCCAGCAGCTTACAAGTAAACACCGGGGAGCTGTTTTTT	CASSLQVNTGELFF
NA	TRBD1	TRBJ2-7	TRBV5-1	TGCGCCAGCAGCTCGGACAGGGTCGATACCTACGAGCATTACTTC	CASSSDRVDTYEHYF
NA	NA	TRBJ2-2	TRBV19	TGTGCCAGTAGGCAATCGGGGGAGCTGTTTTTT	CASRQSGELFF
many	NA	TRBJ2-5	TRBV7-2	TGTGCCAGCAGCTTCTGGCGGGATGCGGAGACCCAGTACTTC	CASSFWRDAETQYF
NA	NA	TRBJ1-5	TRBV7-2	TGTGCCAGCGCCCGGGACACAAGAACTCAGCCCCAGCATTTT	CASARDTRTQPQHF
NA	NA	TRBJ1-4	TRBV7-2	TGCGCCAGCAGCCCCTTGCACGAGACCCCGGAGGGAAAACTGTTTTTT	CASSPLHETPEGKLFF
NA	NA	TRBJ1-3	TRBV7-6	TGTGCCAGCAGCCTTCAGAGGGGCTCTGGAAACACCATATATTTT	CASSLQRGSGNTIYF
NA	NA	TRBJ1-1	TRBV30	TGTGCCTGGAGTGCACCCTCCTGGACTGAAGCTTTCTTT	CAWSAPSWTEAFF
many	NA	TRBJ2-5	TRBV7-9	TGTGCCACCCTTGGATTAAGGACAGCGTCGGAGACCCAGTACTTC	CATLGLRTASETQYF
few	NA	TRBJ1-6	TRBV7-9	TGTGCCAGCAGCTTAAGTAGTTTGGCCCTCCACTTT	CASSLSSLALHF
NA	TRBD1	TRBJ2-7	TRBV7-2	TGTGCCAGCAGCCACCCGGGACAGGCAGGCGAGCAGTACTTC	CASSHPGQAGEQYF
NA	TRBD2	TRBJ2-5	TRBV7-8	TGTGCCAGCAGCGTTACTAGCGGGAGGGCGGAGACCCAGTACTTC	CASSVTSGRAETQYF
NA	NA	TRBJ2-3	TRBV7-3	TGTGCCAGCACCCGAAGCGGCCATAGCTCAGATACGCAGTATTTT	CASTRSGHSSDTQYF
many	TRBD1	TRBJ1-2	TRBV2	TGTGCCAGCAGCCGCCCCGGAAGGGGGCTTTATGGCTACACCTTC	CASSRPGRGLYGYTF
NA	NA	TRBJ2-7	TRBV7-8	TGTGCCAGCAGTTCTACAGTGTTATACGAGCAGTACTTC	CASSSTVLYEQYF
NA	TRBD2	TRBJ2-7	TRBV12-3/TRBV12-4	TGTGCCAGCAGTTGGGCCGGGACTAGCGGCTCCTACGAGCAGTACTTC	CASSWAGTSGSYEQYF
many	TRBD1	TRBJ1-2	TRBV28	TGTGCCAGCAGTTTAGCACAGGGGTTTGGCTACACCTTC	CASSLAQGFGYTF
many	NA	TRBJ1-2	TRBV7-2	TGTGCCAGCAGCATCTCCCGGGACGGCTATGGCTACACCTTC	CASSISRDGYGYTF
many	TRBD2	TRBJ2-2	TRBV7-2	TGTGCCAGCAGCTTAGCGAGACTAGCGGGAGCTCCGAACACCGGGGAGCTGTTTTTT	CASSLARLAGAPNTGELFF
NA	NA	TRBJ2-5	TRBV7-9	TGTGCCAGCAGCTTAGTAGTAGCACAAGAGACCCAGTACTTC	CASSLVVAQETQYF
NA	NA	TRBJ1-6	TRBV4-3	TGCGCCAGCAGCCAAGTAGTGGAACCTCCGGATTCACCCCTCCACTTT	CASSQVVEPPDSPLHF
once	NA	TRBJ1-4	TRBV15	TGTGCCACCAGCTCCGGGGGGGGCGTGTTGGAAAAACTGTTTTTT	CATSSGGGVLEKLFF
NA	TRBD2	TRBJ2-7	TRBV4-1	TGCGCCAGCAGCCAAGTCTGGGCGGGAGGACCTTACGAGCAGTACTTC	CASSQVWAGGPYEQYF
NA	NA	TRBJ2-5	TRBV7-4	TGTGCCAGCAGCCCCCTTAGTACCAAAGAGACCCAGTACTTC	CASSPLSTKETQYF
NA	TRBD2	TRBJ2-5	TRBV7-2	TGTGCCAGCACCAACAGCGGGAGGTGGGGAGAGACCCAGTACTTC	CASTNSGRWGETQYF
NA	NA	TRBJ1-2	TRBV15	TGTGCCACCAGCAGAGGTCGGGTCGGGGACGATGGCTACACCTTC	CATSRGRVGDDGYTF
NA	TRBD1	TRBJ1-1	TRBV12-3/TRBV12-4	TGTGCCAGTAATTTTGACAGGGGGTTTATGGAGGCTTTCTTT	CASNFDRGFMEAFF
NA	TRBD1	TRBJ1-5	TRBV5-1	TGCGCCAGCACGCGGACAGGGAATCAGCCCCAGCATTTT	CASTRTGNQPQHF
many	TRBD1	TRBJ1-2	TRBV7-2	TGTGCCAGCAGCTTAGACCCGGACAGGTCCGGCTACACCTTC	CASSLDPDRSGYTF
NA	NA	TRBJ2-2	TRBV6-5	TGTGCCAGCAGTTACAGGGCGGGGACCGGGGAGCTGTTTTTT	CASSYRAGTGELFF
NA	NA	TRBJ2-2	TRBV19	TGTGCCAGTAGTATTAGTTGGGACACCGGGGAGCTGTTTTTT	CASSISWDTGELFF
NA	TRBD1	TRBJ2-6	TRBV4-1	TGCGCCAGCAGCCAAGAGACAGGGGGTACGTTCTCTGGGGCCAACGTCCTGACTTTC	CASSQETGGTFSGANVLTF